This T cell receptor (beta chain) was documented in a study of Graves' ophthalmopathy and Graves' hyperthyroidism. The sample holds a few counts of this clonotype. Ages of hyperthyroidism patients ran from 18 to 65, and their diagnoses were new, under 2 months' duration. Uncontrolled infections, pregnancy, lactation or other autoimmune diseases led to patient exclusion. Diagnosis used clinical symptoms, serum thyroxine, TRAb, thyroid ultrasound and orbital computed tomography. This CDR3 is 11 amino acids long. Per the germline V gene, CDR1 is GTSNPN and CDR2 is SVGIG (reference sequence). V lost 2 bases and J lost 10, with 11 bases in between. Transcripts of RNA were the source for amplifying TCR beta CDR3 regions. The first round was an RT-PCR with HTBI primers, and the second round was a multiplex PCR. MiXCR, applied by TCRdb to the multiplex PCR reads, yields one record per CDR3 protein. The data hold hundreds of thousands of distinct CDR3 sequences, with about a fifth observed a single time.

This sequence originates from a woman aged 18-29 years with stable Graves' hyperthyroidism. Some clones in this sample may be carry-over from other donors' samples. V gene TRBV30 combines with J gene TRBJ1-2; perhaps TRBD1 as D (5 bases). The sequencing input was peripheral blood. The CDR3 loop reads CAWSRGPTYTF. The CDR3 nucleotides read TGTGCCTGGAGTAGGGGCCCAACCTACACCTTC.